One and the same sample provided the 26 T cell receptor beta chains below, sequenced in a study of human T cells and chemical hapten exposure. Regarding time point: patch test 2, 6 weeks after DPC sensitization. Treatment reported: therapeutic diphenylcyclopropenone sensitization with weekly scalp DPC. TCRdb independently ran MiXCR on the RACE reads; one entry per CDR3 protein. The sample contains tens of thousands of distinct CDR3 sequences, 10% of which appear only once. The source material was whole blood, sampled in connection with sensitization to the hapten diphenylcyclopropenone (DPC). Source of these receptors: a woman aged 50 to 60 with alopecia areata. Some clones in this sample may be carry-over from other donors' samples.

This clonotype has only a few counts. This chain links TRBV2 with TRBJ1-5; TRBD1 agrees at 9 bases. Germline trimming cut 6 bases from V and 1 base from J; bases unmatched to any gene: 4. Germline assignment: CDR1 SNHLY and CDR2 FYNNEI. This CDR3 contains 15 residues. CDR3 nucleotide sequence: TGTGCCAGCAGAACCGGGACAGGGAGCAATCAGCCCCAGCATTTT. Translated: CASRTGTGSNQPQHF.

This clonotype was seen at least ten times. The chain links TRBV2 to TRBJ2-3; 10 nucleotides agree with TRBD2. The length of the CDR3 is 16 residues. Germline V gene sequence: CDR1 SNHLY, CDR2 FYNNEI. V gave up 3 bases and J gave up 3 bases; unmatched junction bases: 6. The CDR3 sequence is CASSEASGSRTDTQYF. The DNA of the CDR3 is TGTGCCAGCAGTGAGGCTAGCGGGAGCCGGACAGATACGCAGTATTTT.

This clonotype was detected a few times. The genes are TRBV10-2 and TRBJ1-5; 7 bases agree with TRBD1. V gave up 6 bases and J gave up 2 bases; unmatched junction bases: 4. The CDR3 contains 14 residues. Per germline, CDR1 WSHSY and CDR2 SAAADI. In nucleotides, the CDR3 is TGCGCCAGCAGGGACAGGCTAGGCAATCAGCCCCAGCATTTT. This translates into CASRDRLGNQPQHF.

This clonotype was picked up a small number of times. This chain connects TRBV11-2 to TRBJ2-5; D assignment may be TRBD1 or TRBD2 (5 bases each). The germline V and J ends were trimmed by 1 base and 7 bases, with 13 bases remaining between them. Germline V gene data show CDR1 as SGHAT and CDR2 as FQNNGV. The CDR3 sequence is 14 residues long. The CDR3 reads CASSLVGGASTQYF. The CDR3, as DNA: TGTGCCAGCAGCTTAGTTGGGGGAGCCTCGACCCAGTACTTC.

A few counts support this clonotype. The chain links TRBV9 to TRBJ1-2; TRBD1 matches at 8 bases. The V segment lost 0 bases and the J segment 0 bases; nucleotides outside the gene matches: 1. The CDR3 loop spans 15 amino acids. Germline CDR1 is SGDLS and CDR2 is YYNGEE. CDR3 DNA sequence: TGTGCCAGCAGCGTAGGGACAGGGACTAACTATGGCTACACCTTC. It codes for CASSVGTGTNYGYTF.

This clonotype has only one observation. J is TRBJ2-1 and V is TRBV7-8; D remains ambiguous. The CDR3 is 16 residues long. The V gene lost 6 bases and the J gene lost 0 bases, with 15 bases spanning the gap. Germline loops: CDR1 SGHVS, CDR2 FQNEAQ. CDR3 DNA sequence: TGTGCCAGCAGAGCCGGACCTTCGAGCTCCTACAATGAGCAGTTCTTC. Encoded protein: CASRAGPSSSYNEQFF.

This clonotype has just one count. A much larger clone is a single base away; this may be a read error. The chain carries TRBV5-1 and TRBJ2-3, with D perhaps matching TRBD1 (6 bases). The CDR3 runs to 16 residues. The V end was cut by 0 bases, the J end by 1 base, with 12 bases between. Per the germline V gene, CDR1 is SGHRS and CDR2 is YFSETQ. CDR3 DNA: TGCGCCAGCAGCTTGGCCGGGTCAGGGGGCACAGATACGCAGTATTTT. Amino acid sequence: CASSLAGSGGTDTQYF.

There are a few counts of this clonotype. V gene TRBV29-1 combines with J gene TRBJ2-7; tentative D call: TRBD1 (6 bases). The germline gives CDR1 SQVTM, CDR2 ANQGSEA. Trimming shortened V by 6 bases and J by 2 bases, and 17 bases separated the two germline ends. This CDR3 region has 14 residues. This CDR3 reads CSVKQGLGAYEQYF. CDR3 sequence (DNA): TGCAGCGTCAAGCAGGGGCTAGGGGCCTACGAGCAGTACTTC.

This clonotype was seen repeatedly, ten times or more. The chain has TRBV3-1 and TRBJ2-2; D is perhaps TRBD2 (5 bases). This CDR3 has 15 residues. Germline CDR1 reads LGHDT; CDR2 reads YNNKEL (reference sequence). V lost 4 bases to trimming and J lost 4 bases, with 13 bases between them. The CDR3 loop reads CASSLGSGSTGELFF. CDR3 sequence (DNA): TGTGCCAGCAGCCTTGGCTCGGGAAGCACCGGGGAGCTGTTTTTT.

This clonotype was seen only a few times. The V and J genes are TRBV3-1 and TRBJ1-1; D is unclear. V was shortened by 1 base and J by 7 bases, with 10 bases between the two germline ends. Looked up from germline, CDR1 is LGHDT and CDR2 is YNNKEL (reference sequence). The CDR3 covers 13 residues. CDR3 bases: TGTGCCAGCAGCCAAGCCCCACTGGGTGAAGCTTTCTTT. This gives the protein CASSQAPLGEAFF.

This chain links TRBV7-9 with TRBJ1-1, with TRBD1 matching 7 bases. CDR3 length: 12 residues. CDR1 SEHNR and CDR2 FQNEAQ come from the germline V gene (reference sequence). J was trimmed by 11 bases and V by 5 bases; bases with no gene match: 8. This chain's CDR3 is CASSQVPDRAFF. The CDR3 nucleotides read TGTGCCAGCAGCCAAGTGCCGGACAGGGCTTTCTTT.

This clonotype was counted at least ten times. This chain joins TRBV20-1 and TRBJ2-6; D is possibly TRBD2 (5 bases). The V and J ends lost 4 bases and 0 bases respectively, with 7 bases between them. The CDR3 is 14 residues long. Germline CDR1 is DFQATT and CDR2 is SNEGSKA (reference sequence). In DNA, the CDR3 is TGCAGTGCTACTGGACTCTCTGGGGCCAACGTCCTGACTTTC. It codes for CSATGLSGANVLTF.

This clonotype came up a few times. The chain's CDR3 is CSASAGGSGSTNTQYF. DNA for the CDR3: TGCAGTGCTAGCGCCGGGGGGAGCGGGAGTACGAATACGCAGTATTTT. The chain employs TRBV20-1 and TRBJ2-3; 8 nucleotides line up with TRBD2. The CDR3 has 16 amino acids. V was pared by 3 bases and J by 7 bases, with 15 bases of the junction left unmatched. In germline, CDR1 is DFQATT, CDR2 SNEGSKA (reference sequence).

Points on this clonotype: This could be a read error, since a much larger clone is one nucleotide away. V is TRBV18 and J is TRBJ2-6; D may be TRBD2 (5 bases). CDR3 length: 19 residues. Germline V CDR1 and CDR2: KGHSH, LQKENI. V was pared by 3 bases and J by 2 bases, with 20 bases between. The CDR3 spells CASSPTNGTLSPGANVLTF. The CDR3 DNA is TGTGCCAGCTCACCGACTAACGGAACCCTTTCCCCTGGGGCCAACGTCCTGACTTTC.

This clonotype came up a few times. J is TRBJ2-2 and V is TRBV3-1; no definite D call. CDR1 and CDR2 (germline): LGHDT, YNNKEL (reference sequence). The CDR3 covers 17 residues. V was pared by 1 base and J by 5 bases, with 17 bases between. The CDR3 loop reads CASSQASPYNPTGELFF. In DNA, the CDR3 is TGTGCCAGCAGCCAAGCCTCGCCCTATAACCCGACCGGGGAGCTGTTTTTT.

This clonotype was found a few times. The chain joins TRBV2 to TRBJ2-3; D is ambiguous. This CDR3 spans 11 amino acids. V lost 4 bases and J 9 bases, leaving 8 bases between the germline ends. The germline gives CDR1 SNHLY, CDR2 FYNNEI. The CDR3 nucleotides read TGTGCCAGCAGTGCCTTACAGACGCAGTATTTT. Its translation: CASSALQTQYF.

This clonotype was seen repeatedly, ten times or more. J is TRBJ2-3 and V is TRBV29-1; D not certain. CDR1 and CDR2 from the germline V gene are SQVTM and ANQGSEA. Trimming took off 4 bases at V and 2 bases at J, with 7 bases between the two ends. This CDR3 region has 12 residues. The CDR3 nucleotides are TGCAGCGTTGGACCATTCACAGATACGCAGTATTTT. Encoded protein: CSVGPFTDTQYF.

With respect to this clonotype: Just one base apart from a much larger clone, this may be a read error. The rearrangement links TRBV29-1 to TRBJ2-3, with TRBD2 matching 11 bases. The length of the CDR3 is 14 residues. Germline trimming cut 7 bases from V and 4 bases from J; bases unmatched to any gene: 7. Germline V lookup: CDR1 SQVTM, CDR2 ANQGSEA. CDR3 coding DNA: TGCAGCGCCGGGACTAGCGGATTCGCAGATACGCAGTATTTT. It is translated as CSAGTSGFADTQYF.

This clonotype was recorded many times. V gene TRBV10-2 combines with J gene TRBJ2-1; the D gene is possibly TRBD2 (5 bases). This CDR3 region has 19 residues. The germline V gene encodes CDR1 WSHSY and CDR2 SAAADI. V gave up 2 bases and J gave up 0 bases, with 20 bases separating them. The CDR3 protein is CASSEGGWLRRSSYNEQFF. The CDR3 region has the DNA TGCGCCAGCAGTGAGGGCGGGTGGTTAAGAAGAAGCTCCTACAATGAGCAGTTCTTC.

The gene calls are TRBV20-1 and TRBJ1-2, with TRBD1 as a possible D gene (6 bases). The CDR3 loop spans 11 amino acids. Trimming cost V 5 bases and J 8 bases, with 12 bases left between them. Germline CDR1 is DFQATT and CDR2 is SNEGSKA (reference sequence). In nucleotides, the CDR3 is TGCAGTGCTCAAACTACAGGGGGCTACACCTTC. Its translation: CSAQTTGGYTF.

The DNA of the CDR3 is TGTGCCAGCAGCCAACAGGGGGTGTCCTACGAGCAGTACTTC. This gives the protein CASSQQGVSYEQYF. The V gene is TRBV11-2, the J gene TRBJ2-7, with 8 bases identical to TRBD1. Germline CDR1 SGHAT, CDR2 FQNNGV. Trimming removed 5 bases from V and 1 base from J; junction bases left unmatched: 4. The CDR3 covers 14 residues.

Remarks on this clonotype: As the CDR3 is not closed by the conserved phenylalanine or tryptophan, this likely results from a read error. This chain connects TRBV24-1 to TRBJ1-1; possibly TRBD1 for D (5 bases). Germline V lookup: CDR1 KGHDR, CDR2 SFDVKD. This CDR3 spans 11 amino acids. V lost 7 bases and J lost 7, with 9 bases in between. The CDR3 nucleotides are TGTGCCACCAGACACCAGGGTGAAGCTTTCCTT. Residues: CATRHQGEAFL.

The table lists this clonotype with a few counts. The rearrangement uses TRBV29-1 and TRBJ2-7; no reliable D call. This CDR3 is built from 10 residues. The germline V gene encodes CDR1 SQVTM and CDR2 ANQGSEA. With 7 bases removed from V and 6 bases from J, the gap between germline ends came to 10 bases. CDR3 loop: CSETVCEQYF. The CDR3 region has the DNA TGCAGCGAAACGGTCTGCGAGCAGTACTTC.

This clonotype has a handful of counts. This rearrangement joins TRBV20-1 to TRBJ1-1, with a tentative D call TRBD1 (6 bases). This CDR3 has 15 residues. Trimming took 1 base from V and 0 from J, leaving 12 bases between them. Germline values: CDR1 DFQATT, CDR2 SNEGSKA (reference sequence). CDR3 region: CSARASGAMNTEAFF. In nucleotides, the CDR3 is TGCAGTGCTAGAGCATCAGGGGCCATGAACACTGAAGCTTTCTTT.

Worth noting for this clonotype: This may arise from a read error, as a much more abundant clone is one base away. The rearrangement uses TRBV2 and TRBJ1-5; D gene ambiguous. Germline V gene data show CDR1 as SNHLY and CDR2 as FYNNEI. CDR3 length equals 12 residues. V lost 5 bases and J 5 bases, leaving 7 bases between the germline ends. The CDR3 coding sequence is TGTGCCAGCAGTCCACGGGATCAGCCCCAGCATTTT. The encoded protein is CASSPRDQPQHF. The variable domain in full, completed from reference TRBV2 and TRBJ1-5, reads EPEVTQTPSHQVTQMGQEVILRCVPISNHLYFYWYRQILGQKVEFLVSFYNNEISEKSEIFDDQFSVERPDGSNFTLKIRSTKLEDSAMYFCASSPRDQPQHFGDGTRLSIL.

The sample holds many counts of this clonotype. The chain employs TRBV10-3 and TRBJ2-2, with TRBD2 as a possible D gene (5 bases). Germline V gives CDR1 ENHRY, CDR2 SYGVKD. The ends were cut back, 2 bases at V and 2 bases at J, with 9 bases in the middle. The CDR3 totals 15 residues. CDR3 DNA sequence: TGTGCCATCAGTGAGGCTAGCTTTAACACCGGGGAGCTGTTTTTT. Translating gives CAISEASFNTGELFF.